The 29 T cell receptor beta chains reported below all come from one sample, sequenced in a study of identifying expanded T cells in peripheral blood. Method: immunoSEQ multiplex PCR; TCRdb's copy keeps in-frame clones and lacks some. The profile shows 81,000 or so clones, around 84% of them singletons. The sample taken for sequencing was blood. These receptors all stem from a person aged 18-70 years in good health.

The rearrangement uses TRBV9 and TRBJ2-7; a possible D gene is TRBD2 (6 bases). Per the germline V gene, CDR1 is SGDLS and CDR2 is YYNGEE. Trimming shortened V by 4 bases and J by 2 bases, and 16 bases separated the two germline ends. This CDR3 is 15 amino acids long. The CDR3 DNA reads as TGTGCCAGCAGCCCTGTGGGGACTGCAACCTACGAGCAGTACTTC. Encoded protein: CASSPVGTATYEQYF.

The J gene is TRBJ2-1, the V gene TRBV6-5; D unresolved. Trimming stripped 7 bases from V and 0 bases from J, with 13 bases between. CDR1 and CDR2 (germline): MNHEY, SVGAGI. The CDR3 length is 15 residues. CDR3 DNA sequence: TGTGCCAGCACCAAGACCGTTACCTCCTACAATGAGCAGTTCTTC. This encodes CASTKTVTSYNEQFF.

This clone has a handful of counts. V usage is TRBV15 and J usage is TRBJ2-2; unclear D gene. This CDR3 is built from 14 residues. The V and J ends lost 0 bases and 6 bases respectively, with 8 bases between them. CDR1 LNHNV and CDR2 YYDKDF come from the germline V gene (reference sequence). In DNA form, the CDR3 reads TGTGCCACCAGCAGAGATAGTCCCGCCGGGGAGCTGTTTTTT. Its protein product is CATSRDSPAGELFF. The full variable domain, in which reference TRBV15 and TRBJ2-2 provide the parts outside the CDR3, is DAMVIQNPRYQVTQFGKPVTLSCSQTLNHNVMYWYQQKSSQAPKLLFHYYDKDFNNEADTPDNFQSRRPNTSFCFLDIRSPGLGDTAMYLCATSRDSPAGELFFGEGSRLTVL.

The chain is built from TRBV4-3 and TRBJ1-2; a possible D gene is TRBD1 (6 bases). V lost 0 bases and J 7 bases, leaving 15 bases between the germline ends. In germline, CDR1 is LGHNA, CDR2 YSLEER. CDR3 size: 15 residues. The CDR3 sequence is CASSQDFGTKAGYTF. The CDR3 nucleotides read TGCGCCAGCAGCCAAGATTTCGGGACAAAAGCTGGCTACACCTTC.

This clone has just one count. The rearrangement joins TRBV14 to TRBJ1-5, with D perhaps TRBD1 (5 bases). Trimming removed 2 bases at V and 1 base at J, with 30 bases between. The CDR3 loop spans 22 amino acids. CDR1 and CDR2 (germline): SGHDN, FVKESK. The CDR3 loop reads CASSQYPLGPSSDRESNQPQHF. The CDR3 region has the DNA TGTGCCAGCAGCCAATACCCTTTGGGGCCCTCGTCGGACCGTGAAAGCAATCAGCCCCAGCATTTT.

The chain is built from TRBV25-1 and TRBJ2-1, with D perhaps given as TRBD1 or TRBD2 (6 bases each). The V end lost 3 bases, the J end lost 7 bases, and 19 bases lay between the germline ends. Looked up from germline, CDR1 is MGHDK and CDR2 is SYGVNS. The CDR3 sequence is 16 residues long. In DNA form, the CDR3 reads TGTGCCAGCAGTGATCCCCATAGGGGGGAGAGGAATGAGCAGTTCTTC. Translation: CASSDPHRGERNEQFF. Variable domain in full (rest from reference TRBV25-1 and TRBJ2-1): EADIYQTPRYLVIGTGKKITLECSQTMGHDKMYWYQQDPGMELHLIHYSYGVNSTEKGDLSSESTVSRIRTEHFPLTLESARPSHTSQYLCASSDPHRGERNEQFFGPGTRLTVL.

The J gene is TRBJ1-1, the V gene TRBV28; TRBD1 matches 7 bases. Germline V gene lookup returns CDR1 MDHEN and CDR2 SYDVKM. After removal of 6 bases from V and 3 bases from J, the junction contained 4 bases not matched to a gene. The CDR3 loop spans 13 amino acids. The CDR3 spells CASRLTGDTEAFF. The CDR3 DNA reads TGTGCCAGCAGGTTAACAGGGGACACTGAAGCTTTCTTT.

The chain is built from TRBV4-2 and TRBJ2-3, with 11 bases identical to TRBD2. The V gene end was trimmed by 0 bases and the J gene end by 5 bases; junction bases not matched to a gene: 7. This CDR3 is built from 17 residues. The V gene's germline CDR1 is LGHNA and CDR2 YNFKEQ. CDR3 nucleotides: TGTGCCAGCAGCCAAGAGTCGCTAGCGGGAGGAGGAGATACGCAGTATTTT. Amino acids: CASSQESLAGGGDTQYF.

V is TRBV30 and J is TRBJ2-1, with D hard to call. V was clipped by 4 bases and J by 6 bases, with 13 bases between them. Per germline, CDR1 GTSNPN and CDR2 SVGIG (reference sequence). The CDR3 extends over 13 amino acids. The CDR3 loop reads CAWKADQVNEQFF. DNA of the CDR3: TGTGCCTGGAAGGCGGACCAAGTCAATGAGCAGTTCTTC.

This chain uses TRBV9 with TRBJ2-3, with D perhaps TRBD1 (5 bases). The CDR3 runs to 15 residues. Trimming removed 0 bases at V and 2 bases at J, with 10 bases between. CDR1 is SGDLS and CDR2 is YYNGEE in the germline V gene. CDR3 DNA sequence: TGTGCCAGCAGCGTAGTGGGGCTATCCACAGATACGCAGTATTTT. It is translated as CASSVVGLSTDTQYF.

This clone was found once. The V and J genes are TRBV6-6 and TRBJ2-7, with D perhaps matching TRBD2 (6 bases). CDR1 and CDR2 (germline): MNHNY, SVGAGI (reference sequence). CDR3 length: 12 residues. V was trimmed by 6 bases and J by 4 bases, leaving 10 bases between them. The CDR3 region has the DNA TGTGCCAGCAGCCCGGGAGCTTACGAGCAGTACTTC. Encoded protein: CASSPGAYEQYF.

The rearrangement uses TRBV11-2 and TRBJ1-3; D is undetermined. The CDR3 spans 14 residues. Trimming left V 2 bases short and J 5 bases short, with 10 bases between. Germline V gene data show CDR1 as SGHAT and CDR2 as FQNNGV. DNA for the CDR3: TGTGCCAGCAGCTTAATAGACCGGAGAAACACCATATATTTT. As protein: CASSLIDRRNTIYF.

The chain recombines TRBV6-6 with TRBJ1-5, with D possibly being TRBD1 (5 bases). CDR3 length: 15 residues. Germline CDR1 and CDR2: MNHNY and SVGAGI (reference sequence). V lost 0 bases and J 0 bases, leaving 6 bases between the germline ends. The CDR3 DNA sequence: TGTGCCAGCAGTTACTCGAGGGGTAGCAATCAGCCCCAGCATTTT. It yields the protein CASSYSRGSNQPQHF.

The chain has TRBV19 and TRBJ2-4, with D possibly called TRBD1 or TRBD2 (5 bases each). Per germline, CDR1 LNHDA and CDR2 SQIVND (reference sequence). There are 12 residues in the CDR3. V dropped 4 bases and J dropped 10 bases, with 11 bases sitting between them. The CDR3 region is CASSNRDGIQYF. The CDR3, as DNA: TGTGCCAGTAGTAACCGGGACGGAATTCAGTACTTC.

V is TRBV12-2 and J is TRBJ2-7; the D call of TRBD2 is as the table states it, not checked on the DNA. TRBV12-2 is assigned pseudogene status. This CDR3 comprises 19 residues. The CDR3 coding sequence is TGTGCAAGTCGCTTAGGCGAGGGAACTAGCGGGATAGTCCCCTACGAGCAGTACTTC. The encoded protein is CASRLGEGTSGIVPYEQYF.

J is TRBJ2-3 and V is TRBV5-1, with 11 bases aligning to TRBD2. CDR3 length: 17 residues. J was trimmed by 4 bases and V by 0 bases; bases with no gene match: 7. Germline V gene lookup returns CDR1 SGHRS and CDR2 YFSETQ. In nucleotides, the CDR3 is TGCGCCAGCAGCTTGGAACTAGCGGGAGTTCTCTCAGATACGCAGTATTTT. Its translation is CASSLELAGVLSDTQYF.

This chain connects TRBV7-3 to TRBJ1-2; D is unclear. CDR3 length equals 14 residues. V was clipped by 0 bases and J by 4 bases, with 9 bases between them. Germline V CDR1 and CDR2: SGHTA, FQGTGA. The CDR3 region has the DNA TGTGCCAGCAGCTTAACATCCGAGGGCTATGGCTACACCTTC. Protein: CASSLTSEGYGYTF.

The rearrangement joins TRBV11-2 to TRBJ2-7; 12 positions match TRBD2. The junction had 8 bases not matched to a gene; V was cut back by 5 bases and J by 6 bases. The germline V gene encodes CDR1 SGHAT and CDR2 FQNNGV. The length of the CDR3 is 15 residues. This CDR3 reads CASSTLAGGRSEQYF. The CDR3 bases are TGTGCCAGCAGCACCCTAGCGGGAGGGAGAAGCGAGCAGTACTTC.

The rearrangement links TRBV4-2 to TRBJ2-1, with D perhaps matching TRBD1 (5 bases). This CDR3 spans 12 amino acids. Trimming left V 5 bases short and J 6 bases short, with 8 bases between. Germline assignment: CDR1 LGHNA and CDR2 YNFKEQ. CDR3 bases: TGTGCCAGCAGCATGGACACCAATGAGCAGTTCTTC. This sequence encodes CASSMDTNEQFF.

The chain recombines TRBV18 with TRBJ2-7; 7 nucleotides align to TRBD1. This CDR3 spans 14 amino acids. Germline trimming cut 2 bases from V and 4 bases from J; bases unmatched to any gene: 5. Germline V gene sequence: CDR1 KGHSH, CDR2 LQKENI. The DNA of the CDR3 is TGTGCCAGCTCACCAGGGACAGCAGGTTACGAGCAGTACTTC. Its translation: CASSPGTAGYEQYF.

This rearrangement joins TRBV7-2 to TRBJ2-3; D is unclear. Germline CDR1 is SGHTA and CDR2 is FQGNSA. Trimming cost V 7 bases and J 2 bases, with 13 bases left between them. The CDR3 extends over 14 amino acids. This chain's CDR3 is CASTHWRTTDTQYF. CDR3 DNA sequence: TGTGCCAGCACCCACTGGCGGACCACAGATACGCAGTATTTT.

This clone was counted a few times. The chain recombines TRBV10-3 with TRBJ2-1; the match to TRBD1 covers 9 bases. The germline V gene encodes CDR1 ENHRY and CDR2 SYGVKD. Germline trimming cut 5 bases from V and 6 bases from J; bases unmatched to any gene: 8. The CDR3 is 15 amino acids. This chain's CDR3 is CAISPQGAAGNEQFF. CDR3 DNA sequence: TGTGCCATCAGTCCACAGGGGGCGGCCGGCAATGAGCAGTTCTTC.

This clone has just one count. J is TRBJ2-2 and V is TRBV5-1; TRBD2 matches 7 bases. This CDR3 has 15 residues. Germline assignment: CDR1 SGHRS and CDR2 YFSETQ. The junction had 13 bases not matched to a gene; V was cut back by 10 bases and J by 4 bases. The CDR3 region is CASRFGLEGTGELFF. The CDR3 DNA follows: TGCGCCTCAAGGTTCGGACTAGAGGGCACCGGGGAGCTGTTTTTT.

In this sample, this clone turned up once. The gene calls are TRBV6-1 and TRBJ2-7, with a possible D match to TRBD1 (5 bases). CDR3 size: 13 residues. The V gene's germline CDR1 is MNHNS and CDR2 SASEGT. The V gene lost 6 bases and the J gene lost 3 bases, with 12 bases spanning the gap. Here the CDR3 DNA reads TGTGCCAGCAGGGATGGAACAGGCTACGAGCAGTACTTC. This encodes CASRDGTGYEQYF.

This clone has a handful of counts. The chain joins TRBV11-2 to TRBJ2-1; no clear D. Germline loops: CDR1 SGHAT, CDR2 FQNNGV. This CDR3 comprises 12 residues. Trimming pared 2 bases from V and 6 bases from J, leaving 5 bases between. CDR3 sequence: CASSLSGNEQFF. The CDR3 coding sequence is TGTGCCAGCAGCTTATCTGGCAATGAGCAGTTCTTC.

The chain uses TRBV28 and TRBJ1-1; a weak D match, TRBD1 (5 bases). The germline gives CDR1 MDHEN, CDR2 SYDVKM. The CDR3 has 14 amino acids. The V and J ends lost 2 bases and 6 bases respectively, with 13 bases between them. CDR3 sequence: CASSLQGPPAEAFF. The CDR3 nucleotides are TGTGCCAGCAGTTTACAGGGACCACCGGCTGAAGCTTTCTTT.

The CDR3 protein is CASSQTDGSNQPQHF. The CDR3 DNA reads as TGCGCCAGCAGCCAAACAGACGGTAGCAATCAGCCCCAGCATTTT. The J gene is TRBJ1-5, the V gene TRBV4-3; no clear D. Trimming took 2 bases from V and 0 from J, leaving 8 bases between them. CDR3 length equals 15 residues. CDR1 and CDR2 (germline): LGHNA, YSLEER.

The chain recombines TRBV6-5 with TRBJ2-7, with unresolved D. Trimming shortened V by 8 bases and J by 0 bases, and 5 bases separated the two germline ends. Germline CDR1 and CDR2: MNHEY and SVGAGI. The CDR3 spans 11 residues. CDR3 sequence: CASQSSYEQYF. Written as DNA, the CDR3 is TGTGCCAGCCAGAGCTCCTACGAGCAGTACTTC.

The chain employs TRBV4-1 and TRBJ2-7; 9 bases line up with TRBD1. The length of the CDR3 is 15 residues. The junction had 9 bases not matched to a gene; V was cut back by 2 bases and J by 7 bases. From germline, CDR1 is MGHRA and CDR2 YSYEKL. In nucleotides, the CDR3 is TGCGCCAGCAGCCAAACGCGGGACAGGGTGAGGGAGCAGTACTTC. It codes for CASSQTRDRVREQYF.